This T cell receptor (beta chain) was recorded in a study of cytomegalovirus exposure and HLA in healthy donors. Germline CDR1 is LNHDA and CDR2 is SQIVND (reference sequence). V was pared by 5 bases and J by 0 bases, with 6 bases between. The CDR3 extends over 13 amino acids. Primers included in the PCR were 60 Vbeta and 13 Jbeta primers. The table came from immunoSEQ multiplex PCR; TCRdb's copy has only in-frame clones and leaves some out. The sample totals approximately 34,000 clones. This clonotype was obtained from a woman aged 40 to 50 in good health and CMV-seropositive. Sequenced material: PBMCs. This rearrangement joins TRBV19 to TRBJ2-3; no definite D call. CDR3 protein: CASSPISTDTQYF. The CDR3 DNA reads as TGTGCCAGTAGTCCCATCAGCACAGATACGCAGTATTTT.